These T cell receptor beta chains were read from a single sample in a study of T cell responses to AZD1222 COVID-19 vaccine. This table comes from immunoSEQ multiplex PCR, and its TCRdb copy is limited to in-frame clones, with some not included. Among approximately 120,000 clones listed, 84% were seen once. Sequenced material: peripheral blood, taken 28 days after the second AZD1222 dose. These TCRs come from an adult who received the AZD1222 COVID-19 vaccine. Each CDR3 is given without its conserved first and last residue. A D gene is named only where the DNA matches it firmly.

ASSVGGTDTGELF | TRBJ2-2 | NA | TRBV9
ASSMRQGADGYT | TRBJ1-2 | TRBD1 | TRBV19
AWSAGGPQH | TRBJ1-5 | NA | TRBV30
ASSTGSNQPQH | TRBJ1-5 | NA | TRBV6-1
ASSPRSDSVYGYT | TRBJ1-2 | NA | TRBV18
ASTPGGGPTVTDYGYT | TRBJ1-2 | NA | TRBV23-1
ASSPGDGYYNEQF | TRBJ2-1 | NA | TRBV9
ASRPLRDNEQF | TRBJ2-1 | NA | TRBV11-2
ASSFLPGGNTEAF | TRBJ1-1 | NA | TRBV6-5
ASSFGTSDEKLF | TRBJ1-4 | NA | TRBV7-9
ASSLLTGTGGEKLF | TRBJ1-4 | TRBD1 | TRBV7-2
ASSPRSGAGNEQF | TRBJ2-1 | NA | TRBV9
ASRRIRGRAGELF | TRBJ2-2 | TRBD1 | TRBV11-2
SVERVGGSSYGYT | TRBJ1-2 | NA | TRBV29-1
ASSQDRFNQPQH | TRBJ1-5 | TRBD1 | TRBV19
ASSLGQGWDTEAF | TRBJ1-1 | TRBD1 | TRBV5-1
ASSVDSGNIQY | TRBJ2-4 | NA | TRBV5-1
AWSAGGRQPQH | TRBJ1-5 | NA | TRBV30
ASLSTNSNQPQH | TRBJ1-5 | NA | TRBV2
ASSPGGSGQETQY | TRBJ2-5 | TRBD2 | TRBV9
ASSLGDRVYEQY | TRBJ2-7 | TRBD1 | TRBV7-2
SVEGLAGGQGNEQF | TRBJ2-1 | TRBD2 | TRBV29-1